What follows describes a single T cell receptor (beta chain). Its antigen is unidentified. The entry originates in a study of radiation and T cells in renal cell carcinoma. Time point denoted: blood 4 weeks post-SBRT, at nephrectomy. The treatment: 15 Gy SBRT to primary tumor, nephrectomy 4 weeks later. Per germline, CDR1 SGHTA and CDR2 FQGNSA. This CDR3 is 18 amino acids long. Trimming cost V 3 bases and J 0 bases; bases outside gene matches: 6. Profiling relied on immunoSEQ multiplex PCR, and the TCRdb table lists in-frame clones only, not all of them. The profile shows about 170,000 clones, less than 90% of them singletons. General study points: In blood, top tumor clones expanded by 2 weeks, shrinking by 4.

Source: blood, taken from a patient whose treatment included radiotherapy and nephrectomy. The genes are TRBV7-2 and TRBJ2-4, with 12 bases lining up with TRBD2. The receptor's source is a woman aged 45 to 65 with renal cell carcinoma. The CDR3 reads CASSLGTSGLLAKNIQYF. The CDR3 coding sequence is TGTGCCAGCAGCTTGGGGACTAGCGGGCTCTTAGCCAAAAACATTCAGTACTTC.